The 30 T cell receptor beta chains listed next were all sequenced from one sample in a study of beta chain features in type 1 diabetes. The study reverse transcribed the entire isolated RNA, so it sequenced expressed TCRB transcripts. Produced via immunoSEQ multiplex PCR; TCRdb's table is partial and in-frame only. This table holds over 700,000 clones, about a sixth found once. The source material was naive CD4+ T cells from blood. The receptors were sampled from a woman aged 18-29 years in good health.

This clone has only a few counts. The V call is TRBV5-4, the J call TRBJ2-1; 7 bases are a match to TRBD2. This CDR3 has 16 amino acids. Looked up from germline, CDR1 is SGHNT and CDR2 is YYREEE (reference sequence). V shed 4 bases and J 9 bases; nucleotides not matched to a gene: 16. CDR3 coding DNA: TGTGCCAGCAGCCTCCCGAGGGTAGCGGGCCTGGGTGAGCAGTTCTTC. It yields the protein CASSLPRVAGLGEQFF. Full variable domain (rest looked up from reference TRBV5-4 and TRBJ2-1): ETGVTQSPTHLIKTRGQQVTLRCSSQSGHNTVSWYQQALGQGPQFIFQYYREEENGRGNFPPRFSGLQFPNYSSELNVNALELDDSALYLCASSLPRVAGLGEQFFGPGTRLTVL.

Comments on this clone: The sample contains more than one DNA sequence encoding this CDR3. The V gene is TRBV18, the J gene TRBJ2-5; the D is unclear. CDR1 is KGHSH, CDR2 LQKENI, per germline. The CDR3 length is 13 residues. V was trimmed by 0 bases and J by 1 base, leaving 3 bases between them. CDR3 coding DNA: TGTGCCAGCTCACCACCAAGCCAAGAGACCCAGTACTTC. This translates into CASSPPSQETQYF. The variable domain in full, completed from reference TRBV18 and TRBJ2-5, reads NAGVMQNPRHLVRRRGQEARLRCSPMKGHSHVYWYRQLPEEGLKFMVYLQKENIIDESGMPKERFSAEFPKEGPSILRIQQVVRGDSAAYFCASSPPSQETQYFGPGTRLLVL.

The genes are TRBV28 and TRBJ1-2; 7 positions agree with TRBD1. The germline gives CDR1 MDHEN, CDR2 SYDVKM. The CDR3 is 12 residues long. J was trimmed by 4 bases and V by 5 bases; bases with no gene match: 1. The CDR3 sequence is CASSTGAYGYTF. DNA of the CDR3: TGTGCCAGCAGTACAGGGGCCTATGGCTACACCTTC.

The gene calls are TRBV9 and TRBJ1-1; D remains ambiguous. The CDR3 is made up of 15 amino acids. Trimming left V 5 bases short and J 0 bases short, with 14 bases between. Germline CDR1 reads SGDLS; CDR2 reads YYNGEE. The chain's CDR3 is CASSARHTMNTEAFF. The CDR3 region has the DNA TGTGCCAGCAGTGCCCGACACACCATGAACACTGAAGCTTTCTTT.

The chain carries TRBV5-4 and TRBJ2-7; 10 nucleotides align to TRBD2. The germline V gene has CDR1 SGHNT and CDR2 YYREEE (reference sequence). The V segment lost 9 bases and the J segment 6 bases; nucleotides outside the gene matches: 9. CDR3 length: 13 amino acids. Here the CDR3 reads CATKTSGIVEQYF. The CDR3 DNA reads TGTGCCACTAAAACTAGCGGGATTGTCGAGCAGTACTTC.

This clone was seen at least ten times. V and J are TRBV19 and TRBJ2-4, with 8 bases that match TRBD1. Germline loops: CDR1 LNHDA, CDR2 SQIVND (reference sequence). With 5 bases clipped from V and 9 bases from J, the junction kept 12 bases outside the gene matches. The CDR3 has 15 amino acids. This CDR3 is CASSEGQGSRSIQYF. The DNA for the CDR3 is TGTGCCAGTAGTGAAGGACAGGGATCGAGGAGCATTCAGTACTTC.

This clone showed up just a few times. The chain carries TRBV28 and TRBJ1-2, with D maybe TRBD1 (5 bases). The germline V gene encodes CDR1 MDHEN and CDR2 SYDVKM. The CDR3 spans 10 residues. The ends were cut back, 5 bases at V and 14 bases at J, with 12 bases in the middle. The CDR3 DNA follows: TGTGCCAGCAGTGGGGGAACAAGAACCTTC. Amino acids: CASSGGTRTF.

CDR3 coding DNA: TGTGCCAGCAGCTCCACGGACAGGGCGTCCTGGAATTCACCCCTCCACTTT. Amino acids: CASSSTDRASWNSPLHF. The V gene is TRBV5-6, the J gene TRBJ1-6; 8 nucleotides align to TRBD1. The junction had 12 bases not matched to a gene; V was cut back by 3 bases and J by 7 bases. Germline loops: CDR1 SGHDT, CDR2 YYEEEE. The CDR3 contains 17 residues.

As for this clone: Other DNA sequences in the sample encode the same CDR3. CDR3 region: CSALSTDTQYF. The CDR3 DNA reads as TGCAGTGCACTAAGCACAGATACGCAGTATTTT. This rearrangement joins TRBV20-1 to TRBJ2-3; D not resolved. Germline V gives CDR1 DFQATT, CDR2 SNEGSKA (reference sequence). The CDR3 is 11 amino acids. Trimming left V 6 bases short and J 0 bases short, with 4 bases between.

This clone has a handful of counts. The CDR3 nucleotides are TGTGCCAGCAGTGACCCTCTACATACGCAGTATTTT. The encoded protein is CASSDPLHTQYF. This chain joins TRBV7-2 and TRBJ2-3; D is unresolved. CDR3 length equals 12 residues. Germline V gene lookup returns CDR1 SGHTA and CDR2 FQGNSA. The ends were cut back, 6 bases at V and 7 bases at J, with 11 bases in the middle.

This clone has more than one count but fewer than ten. CDR3: CATSTGTGGVNEQFF. The CDR3 DNA follows: TGTGCCACCAGCACCGGGACAGGGGGAGTGAATGAGCAGTTCTTC. The gene calls are TRBV15 and TRBJ2-1; 11 bases line up with TRBD1. Trimming cost V 4 bases and J 7 bases; bases outside gene matches: 6. This CDR3 spans 15 amino acids. Germline V CDR1 and CDR2: LNHNV, YYDKDF (reference sequence).

This chain links TRBV4-3 with TRBJ2-3; weak D call: TRBD1 (5 bases). The CDR3 runs 18 residues. Germline values: CDR1 LGHNA, CDR2 YSLEER. V lost 2 bases and J 0 bases, leaving 18 bases between the germline ends. The CDR3 loop reads CASSQSIQGETSTDTQYF. The CDR3 nucleotides read TGCGCCAGCAGCCAAAGTATTCAGGGCGAGACTAGCACAGATACGCAGTATTTT.

This chain uses TRBV5-1 with TRBJ2-5, with D possibly TRBD1 on 5 matching bases. In germline, CDR1 is SGHRS, CDR2 YFSETQ. Trimming cost V 0 bases and J 2 bases, with 11 bases left between them. This CDR3 contains 15 residues. CDR3 nucleotide sequence: TGCGCCAGCAGCTTGGTTCCAGGGTCTCAAGAGACCCAGTACTTC. Its translation is CASSLVPGSQETQYF.

This clone was detected only a few times. J is TRBJ2-7 and V is TRBV11-2; 10 nucleotides match TRBD2. The germline V gene encodes CDR1 SGHAT and CDR2 FQNNGV. The CDR3 sequence is 16 residues long. V dropped 5 bases and J dropped 0; count of bases not matched to a gene: 7. The CDR3 spells CASSRWTSGTSYEQYF. As DNA, the CDR3 is TGTGCCAGCAGCCGCTGGACTAGCGGCACCTCCTACGAGCAGTACTTC. The full variable domain, with the rest looked up from reference TRBV11-2 and TRBJ2-7, is EAGVAQSPRYKIIEKRQSVAFWCNPISGHATLYWYQQILGQGPKLLIQFQNNGVVDDSQLPKDRFSAERLKGVDSTLKIQPAKLEDSAVYLCASSRWTSGTSYEQYFGPGTRLTVT.

This sequence joins TRBV18 and TRBJ2-5; 7 bases fit TRBD2. Trimming cost V 6 bases and J 2 bases; bases outside gene matches: 6. The germline V gene encodes CDR1 KGHSH and CDR2 LQKENI. CDR3 length: 14 amino acids. CDR3 in amino acids: CASSVGRKQETQYF. CDR3 bases: TGTGCCAGCTCGGTCGGGAGGAAGCAAGAGACCCAGTACTTC. The full variable domain, with the rest looked up from reference TRBV18 and TRBJ2-5, is NAGVMQNPRHLVRRRGQEARLRCSPMKGHSHVYWYRQLPEEGLKFMVYLQKENIIDESGMPKERFSAEFPKEGPSILRIQQVVRGDSAAYFCASSVGRKQETQYFGPGTRLLVL.

The rearrangement joins TRBV7-3 to TRBJ2-4; tentative D call: TRBD1 (6 bases). This CDR3 spans 13 amino acids. Deletions cut 0 bases from V and 12 bases from J, with 12 bases between. The germline V gene has CDR1 SGHTA and CDR2 FQGTGA. The CDR3 protein is CASSLTSGQPQYF. The CDR3 DNA reads TGTGCCAGCAGCTTAACTTCCGGACAGCCTCAGTACTTC.

About this clone: This CDR3 is also generated by other DNA sequences in the sample. J is TRBJ2-3 and V is TRBV10-3; D unresolved. CDR1 and CDR2 from the germline V gene are ENHRY and SYGVKD. The CDR3 is 12 residues long. V gave up 6 bases and J gave up 0 bases, with 4 bases separating them. The CDR3 sequence: CAIRTSTDTQYF. CDR3 sequence (DNA): TGTGCCATCAGGACTAGCACAGATACGCAGTATTTT.

The chain employs TRBV27 and TRBJ2-5, with 8 bases aligning to TRBD2. The CDR3 sequence is 16 residues long. The V gene's germline CDR1 is MNHEY and CDR2 SMNVEV (reference sequence). V lost 6 bases, J lost 7 bases, and 16 bases stayed unmatched. The DNA for the CDR3 is TGTGCCAGCAGGACTAGCGCTCCCCCCCAAAGATCGACCCAGTACTTC. Amino acids: CASRTSAPPQRSTQYF.

This clone has a handful of counts. This chain connects TRBV6-1 to TRBJ1-1; D unclear. Trimming stripped 2 bases from V and 0 bases from J, with 7 bases between. Germline CDR1 reads MNHNS; CDR2 reads SASEGT. The length of the CDR3 is 14 residues. The CDR3 DNA reads as TGTGCCAGCAGTGAATTCCCGCTGAACACTGAAGCTTTCTTT. This codes for CASSEFPLNTEAFF.

This clone was recorded a few times. The gene calls are TRBV4-3 and TRBJ2-3, with 11 nucleotides matching TRBD2. Germline V gene lookup returns CDR1 LGHNA and CDR2 YSLEER. The CDR3 consists of 17 residues. V dropped 0 bases and J dropped 3; count of bases not matched to a gene: 5. The CDR3 spells CASSQDISGRATDTQYF. The CDR3 coding sequence is TGCGCCAGCAGCCAAGATATTAGCGGGAGGGCGACAGATACGCAGTATTTT.

The chain combines TRBV5-6 with TRBJ2-1, with D uncertain. This CDR3 comprises 15 residues. CDR1 is SGHDT and CDR2 is YYEEEE in the germline V gene. With 4 bases removed from V and 7 bases from J, the gap between germline ends came to 18 bases. CDR3 sequence (DNA): TGTGCCAGCAGCCCCGAGCCCACCTCAGGAAATGAGCAGTTCTTC. It specifies CASSPEPTSGNEQFF.

This clone was counted only a few times. The chain uses TRBV27 and TRBJ2-1, with 14 bases identical to TRBD2. The junction had 8 bases not matched to a gene; V was cut back by 9 bases and J by 7 bases. CDR3 length equals 15 residues. Germline V gives CDR1 MNHEY, CDR2 SMNVEV (reference sequence). CDR3 residues: CASRKGLAGVNEQFF. The DNA for the CDR3 is TGTGCCAGTAGAAAGGGACTAGCGGGAGTAAATGAGCAGTTCTTC.

This clone was picked up a small number of times. Other DNA variants within this sample encode the same CDR3. The chain combines TRBV5-1 with TRBJ2-7; 9 bases map to TRBD2. Germline values: CDR1 SGHRS, CDR2 YFSETQ. The CDR3 length is 15 residues. V dropped 0 bases and J dropped 4; count of bases not matched to a gene: 5. The CDR3 spells CASSLAASGTYEQYF. The CDR3 nucleotides read TGCGCCAGCAGCTTGGCAGCTAGCGGGACTTACGAGCAGTACTTC.

Notes on this clone: Germline is not matched at one junction end, which may reflect a read error. The rearrangement joins TRBV5-8 to TRBJ2-7; D not certain. The CDR3 is 12 amino acids. CDR1 SGHTS and CDR2 YDEGEE come from the germline V gene. The CDR3 sequence: CASSLATGTMNF. The CDR3 bases are TGTGCCAGCAGCTTGGCAACGGGCACGATGAACTTC.

This clone was detected only a few times. V gene TRBV19 combines with J gene TRBJ2-6; D is undetermined. The length of the CDR3 is 14 residues. V shed 8 bases and J shed 0 bases, with 8 bases lying between them. From germline, CDR1 is LNHDA and CDR2 SQIVND (reference sequence). CDR3: CASVATSGANVLTF. CDR3 nucleotides: TGTGCCAGTGTTGCTACCTCTGGGGCCAACGTCCTGACTTTC.

The chain couples TRBV9 to TRBJ1-2; D remains unclear. Germline loops: CDR1 SGDLS, CDR2 YYNGEE. The CDR3 consists of 13 residues. V was cut by 4 bases and J by 1 base, with 8 bases left in between. The chain's CDR3 is CASSPDINYGYTF. The CDR3 region has the DNA TGTGCCAGCAGCCCCGACATTAACTATGGCTACACCTTC.

This clone was observed at least ten times. The J gene is TRBJ2-7, the V gene TRBV7-9, with TRBD1 identical over 11 bases. With 3 bases clipped from V and 4 bases from J, the junction kept 5 bases outside the gene matches. This CDR3 region has 15 residues. Looked up from germline, CDR1 is SEHNR and CDR2 is FQNEAQ (reference sequence). DNA of the CDR3: TGTGCCAGCAGCTTGCTGGGACAGGGGGTATACGAGCAGTACTTC. It codes for CASSLLGQGVYEQYF. Full variable domain (missing parts from reference TRBV7-9 and TRBJ2-7): DTGVSQNPRHKITKRGQNVTFRCDPISEHNRLYWYRQTLGQGPEFLTYFQNEAQLEKSRLLSDRFSAERPKGSFSTLEIQRTEQGDSAMYLCASSLLGQGVYEQYFGPGTRLTVT.

This clone was found a few times. The sample has other DNA sequences that encode this CDR3 too. The chain is built from TRBV6-1 and TRBJ2-7; D is undetermined. The germline V gene has CDR1 MNHNS and CDR2 SASEGT. Trimming pared 6 bases from V and 0 bases from J, leaving 6 bases between. The CDR3 consists of 12 residues. The CDR3 sequence: CASSRSSYEQYF. The CDR3 nucleotides read TGTGCCAGCAGCCGAAGCTCCTACGAGCAGTACTTC.

The V call is TRBV7-3, the J call TRBJ2-6, with 7 bases lining up with TRBD1. This CDR3 contains 16 residues. The junction had 9 bases not matched to a gene; V was cut back by 6 bases and J by 4 bases. Germline CDR1 is SGHTA and CDR2 is FQGTGA. This CDR3 is CASRELTGFGANVLTF. Written as DNA, the CDR3 is TGTGCCAGCAGAGAATTGACAGGGTTCGGGGCCAACGTCCTGACTTTC.

The V and J genes are TRBV28 and TRBJ2-7, with TRBD1 identical over 7 bases. CDR1 is MDHEN and CDR2 is SYDVKM in the germline V gene. This CDR3 is 15 amino acids long. The V segment lost 6 bases and the J segment 2 bases; nucleotides outside the gene matches: 10. CDR3 loop: CASRPTRTGPYEQYF. In DNA, the CDR3 is TGTGCCAGCAGACCTACCCGGACAGGTCCCTACGAGCAGTACTTC. The variable domain in full, with the rest retrieved from reference TRBV28 and TRBJ2-7, is DVKVTQSSRYLVKRTGEKVFLECVQDMDHENMFWYRQDPGLGLRLIYFSYDVKMKEKGDIPEGYSVSREKKERFSLILESASTNQTSMYLCASRPTRTGPYEQYFGPGTRLTVT.